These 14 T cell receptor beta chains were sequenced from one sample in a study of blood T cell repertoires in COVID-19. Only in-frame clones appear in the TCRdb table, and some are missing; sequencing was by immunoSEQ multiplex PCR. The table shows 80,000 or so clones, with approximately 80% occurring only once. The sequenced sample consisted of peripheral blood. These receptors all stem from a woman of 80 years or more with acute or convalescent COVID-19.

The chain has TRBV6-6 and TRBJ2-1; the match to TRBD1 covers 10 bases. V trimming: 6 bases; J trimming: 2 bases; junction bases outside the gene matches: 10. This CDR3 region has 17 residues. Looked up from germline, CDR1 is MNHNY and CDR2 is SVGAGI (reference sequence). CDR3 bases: TGTGCCAGCAGCCGATTCACCGGGACAGGGGCCTACAATGAGCAGTTCTTC. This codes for CASSRFTGTGAYNEQFF.

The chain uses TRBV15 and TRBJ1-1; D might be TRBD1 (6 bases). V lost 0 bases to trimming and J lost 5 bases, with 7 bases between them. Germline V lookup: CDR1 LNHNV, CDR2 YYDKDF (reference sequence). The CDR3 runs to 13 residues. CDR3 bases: TGTGCCACCAGCAGAGATAGGGGGACTGAAGCTTTCTTT. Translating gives CATSRDRGTEAFF.

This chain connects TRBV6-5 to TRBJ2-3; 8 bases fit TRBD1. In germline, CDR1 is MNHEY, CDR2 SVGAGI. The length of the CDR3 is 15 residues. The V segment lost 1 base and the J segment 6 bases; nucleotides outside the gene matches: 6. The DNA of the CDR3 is TGTGCCAGCAGTTACTTCCAGGGGGCGCATGATACGCAGTATTTT. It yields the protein CASSYFQGAHDTQYF.

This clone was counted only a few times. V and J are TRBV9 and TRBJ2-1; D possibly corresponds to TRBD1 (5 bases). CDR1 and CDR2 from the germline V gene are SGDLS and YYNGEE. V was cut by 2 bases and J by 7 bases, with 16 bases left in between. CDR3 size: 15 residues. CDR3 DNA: TGTGCCAGCAGCGTGGACATTTCCTTTCCAAATGAGCAGTTCTTC. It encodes CASSVDISFPNEQFF.

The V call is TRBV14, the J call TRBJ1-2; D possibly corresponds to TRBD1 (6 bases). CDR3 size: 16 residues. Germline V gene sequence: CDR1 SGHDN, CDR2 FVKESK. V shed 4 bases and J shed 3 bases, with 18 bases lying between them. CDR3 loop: CASSPAGGRADYGYTF. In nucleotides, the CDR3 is TGTGCCAGCAGCCCAGCGGGGGGCAGGGCGGACTATGGCTACACCTTC. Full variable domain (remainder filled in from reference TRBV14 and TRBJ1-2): EAGVTQFPSHSVIEKGQTVTLRCDPISGHDNLYWYRRVMGKEIKFLLHFVKESKQDESGMPNNRFLAERTGGTYSTLKVQPAELEDSGVYFCASSPAGGRADYGYTFGSGTRLTVV.

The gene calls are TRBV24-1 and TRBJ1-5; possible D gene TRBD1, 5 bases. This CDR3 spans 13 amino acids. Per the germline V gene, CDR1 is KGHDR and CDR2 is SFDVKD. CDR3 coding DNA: TGTGACCCGGCAGGGTATCAGGATCAGCCCCAGCATTTT. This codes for CDPAGYQDQPQHF.

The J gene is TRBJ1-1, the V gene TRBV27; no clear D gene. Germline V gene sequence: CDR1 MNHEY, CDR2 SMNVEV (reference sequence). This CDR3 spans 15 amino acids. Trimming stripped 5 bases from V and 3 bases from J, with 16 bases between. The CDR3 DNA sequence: TGTGCCAGCAGTCCCCGAGTATTTCGGGACACTGAAGCTTTCTTT. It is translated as CASSPRVFRDTEAFF.

The CDR3: CASSPGTGGLSEQYF. The DNA for the CDR3 is TGCGCCAGCAGCCCAGGGACAGGGGGCTTAAGTGAGCAGTACTTC. The chain has TRBV5-1 and TRBJ2-7, with 12 positions matching TRBD1. Germline V CDR1 and CDR2: SGHRS, YFSETQ. Losses at the gene ends were 4 bases for V and 7 bases for J; bases not matched to a gene: 9. The CDR3 totals 15 residues.

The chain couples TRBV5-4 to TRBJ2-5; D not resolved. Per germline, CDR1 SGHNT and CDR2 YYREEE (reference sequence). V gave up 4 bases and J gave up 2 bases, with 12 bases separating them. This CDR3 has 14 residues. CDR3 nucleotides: TGTGCCAGCAGCCTTGCGGCTTCTCAAGAGACCCAGTACTTC. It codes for CASSLAASQETQYF. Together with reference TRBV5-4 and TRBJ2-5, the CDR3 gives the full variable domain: ETGVTQSPTHLIKTRGQQVTLRCSSQSGHNTVSWYQQALGQGPQFIFQYYREEENGRGNFPPRFSGLQFPNYSSELNVNALELDDSALYLCASSLAASQETQYFGPGTRLLVL.

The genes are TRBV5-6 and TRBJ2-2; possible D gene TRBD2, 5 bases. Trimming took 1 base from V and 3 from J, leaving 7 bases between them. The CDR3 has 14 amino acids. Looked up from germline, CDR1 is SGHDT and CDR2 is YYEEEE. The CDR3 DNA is TGTGCCAGCAGCTTGCCAGCGGACACCGGGGAGCTGTTTTTT. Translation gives CASSLPADTGELFF.

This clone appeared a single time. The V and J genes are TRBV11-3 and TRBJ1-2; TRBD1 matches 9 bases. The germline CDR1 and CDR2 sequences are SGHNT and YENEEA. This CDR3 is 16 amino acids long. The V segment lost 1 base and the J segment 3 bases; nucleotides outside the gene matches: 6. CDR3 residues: CASSLAGTGMHYGYTF. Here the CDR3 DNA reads TGTGCCAGCAGCTTAGCAGGGACAGGGATGCACTATGGCTACACCTTC. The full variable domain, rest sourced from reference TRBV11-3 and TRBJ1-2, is EAGVVQSPRYKIIEKKQPVAFWCNPISGHNTLYWYLQNLGQGPELLIRYENEEAVDDSQLPKDRFSAERLKGVDSTLKIQPAELGDSAVYLCASSLAGTGMHYGYTFGSGTRLTVV.

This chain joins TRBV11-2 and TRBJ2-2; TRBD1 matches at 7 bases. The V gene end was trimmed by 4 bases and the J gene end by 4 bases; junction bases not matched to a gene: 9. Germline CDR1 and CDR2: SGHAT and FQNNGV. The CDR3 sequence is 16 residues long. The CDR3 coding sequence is TGTGCCAGCAGCTACTTGATAGGGGGCTCCACCGGGGAGCTGTTTTTT. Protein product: CASSYLIGGSTGELFF.

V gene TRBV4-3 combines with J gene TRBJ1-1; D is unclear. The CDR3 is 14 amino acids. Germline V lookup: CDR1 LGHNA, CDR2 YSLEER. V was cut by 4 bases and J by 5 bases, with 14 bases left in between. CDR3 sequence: CASSPDPGGTEAFF. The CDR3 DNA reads TGCGCCAGCAGCCCTGACCCGGGAGGGACTGAAGCTTTCTTT.

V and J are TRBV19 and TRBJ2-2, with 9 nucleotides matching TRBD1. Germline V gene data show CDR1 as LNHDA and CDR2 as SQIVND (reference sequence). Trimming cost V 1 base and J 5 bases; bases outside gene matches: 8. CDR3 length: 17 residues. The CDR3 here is CASSIGLGTGWTGELFF. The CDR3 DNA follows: TGTGCCAGTAGTATAGGTCTTGGGACAGGGTGGACCGGGGAGCTGTTTTTT.